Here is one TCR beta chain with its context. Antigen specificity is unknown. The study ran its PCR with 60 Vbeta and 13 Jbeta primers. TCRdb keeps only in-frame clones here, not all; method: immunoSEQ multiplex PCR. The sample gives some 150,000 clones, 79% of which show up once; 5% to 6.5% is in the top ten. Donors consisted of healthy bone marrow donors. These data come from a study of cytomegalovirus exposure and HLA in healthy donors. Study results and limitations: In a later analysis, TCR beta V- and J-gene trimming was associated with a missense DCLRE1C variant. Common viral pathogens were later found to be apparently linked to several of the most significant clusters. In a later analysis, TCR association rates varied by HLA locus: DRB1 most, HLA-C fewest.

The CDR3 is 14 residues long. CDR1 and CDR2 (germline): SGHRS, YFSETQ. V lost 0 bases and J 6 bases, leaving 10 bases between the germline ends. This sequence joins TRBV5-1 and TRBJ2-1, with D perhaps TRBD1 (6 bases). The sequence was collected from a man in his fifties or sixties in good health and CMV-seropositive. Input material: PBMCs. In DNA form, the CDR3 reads TGCGCCAGCAGCTTGGAACGAGGGGGCAATGAGCAGTTCTTC. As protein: CASSLERGGNEQFF.